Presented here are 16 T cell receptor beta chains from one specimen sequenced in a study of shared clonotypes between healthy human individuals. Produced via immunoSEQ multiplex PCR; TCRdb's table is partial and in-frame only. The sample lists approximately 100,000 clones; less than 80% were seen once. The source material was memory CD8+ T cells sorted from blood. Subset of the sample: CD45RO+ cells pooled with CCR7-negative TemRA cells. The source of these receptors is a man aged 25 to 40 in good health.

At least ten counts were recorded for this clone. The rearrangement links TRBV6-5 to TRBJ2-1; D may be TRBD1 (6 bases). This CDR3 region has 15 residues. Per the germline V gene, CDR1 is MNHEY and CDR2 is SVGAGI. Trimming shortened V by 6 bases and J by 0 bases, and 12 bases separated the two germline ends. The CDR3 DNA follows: TGTGCCAGCAGACCAGGGGCGAGCTCCTACAATGAGCAGTTCTTC. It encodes CASRPGASSYNEQFF.

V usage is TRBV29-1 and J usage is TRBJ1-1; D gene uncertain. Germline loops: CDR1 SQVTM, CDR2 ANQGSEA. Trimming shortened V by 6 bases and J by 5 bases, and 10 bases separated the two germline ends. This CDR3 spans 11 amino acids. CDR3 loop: CSVLGGTEAFF. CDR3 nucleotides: TGCAGCGTCCTGGGAGGGACTGAAGCTTTCTTT. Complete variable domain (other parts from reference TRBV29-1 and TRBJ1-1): SAVISQKPSRDICQRGTSLTIQCQVDSQVTMMFWYRQQPGQSLTLIATANQGSEATYESGFVIDKFPISRPNLTFSTLTVSNMSPEDSSIYLCSVLGGTEAFFGQGTRLTVV.

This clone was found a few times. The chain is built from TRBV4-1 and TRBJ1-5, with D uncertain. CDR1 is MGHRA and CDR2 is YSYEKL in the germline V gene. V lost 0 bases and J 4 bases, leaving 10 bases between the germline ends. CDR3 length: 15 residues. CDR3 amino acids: CASSQDWGGNQPQHF. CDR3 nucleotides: TGCGCCAGCAGCCAAGATTGGGGAGGGAATCAGCCCCAGCATTTT.

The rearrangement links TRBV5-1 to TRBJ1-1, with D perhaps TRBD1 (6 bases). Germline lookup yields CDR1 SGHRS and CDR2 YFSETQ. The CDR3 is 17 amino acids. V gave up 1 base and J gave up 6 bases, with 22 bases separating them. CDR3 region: CASSLRAMGAQGPEAFF. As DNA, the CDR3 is TGCGCCAGCAGCTTGCGGGCTATGGGGGCCCAGGGTCCTGAAGCTTTCTTT.

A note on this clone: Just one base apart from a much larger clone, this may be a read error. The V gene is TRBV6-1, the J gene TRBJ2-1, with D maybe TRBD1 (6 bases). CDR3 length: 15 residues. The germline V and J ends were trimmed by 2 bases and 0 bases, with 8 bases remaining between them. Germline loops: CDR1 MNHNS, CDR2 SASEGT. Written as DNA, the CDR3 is TGTGCCAGCAGTGAAACAGGGAGCTCCTACAATGAGCAGTTCTTC. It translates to CASSETGSSYNEQFF.

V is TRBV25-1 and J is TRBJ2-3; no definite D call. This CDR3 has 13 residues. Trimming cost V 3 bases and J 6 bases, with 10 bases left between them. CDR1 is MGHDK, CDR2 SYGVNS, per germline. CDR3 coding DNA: TGTGCCAGCAGTGAGCACCCGGCGGATACGCAGTATTTT. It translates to CASSEHPADTQYF.

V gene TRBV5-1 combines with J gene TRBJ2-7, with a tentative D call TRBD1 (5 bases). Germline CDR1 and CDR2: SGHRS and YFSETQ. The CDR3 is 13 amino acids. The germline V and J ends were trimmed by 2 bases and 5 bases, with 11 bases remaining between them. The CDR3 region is CASSFQGNDEQYF. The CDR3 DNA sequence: TGCGCCAGCAGCTTTCAGGGTAACGACGAGCAGTACTTC.

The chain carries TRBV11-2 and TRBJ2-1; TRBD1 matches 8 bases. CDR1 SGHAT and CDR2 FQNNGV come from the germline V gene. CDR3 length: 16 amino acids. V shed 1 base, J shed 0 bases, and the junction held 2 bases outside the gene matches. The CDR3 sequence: CASSLGTGGSYNEQFF. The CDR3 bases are TGTGCCAGCAGCTTAGGAACAGGGGGCTCCTACAATGAGCAGTTCTTC.

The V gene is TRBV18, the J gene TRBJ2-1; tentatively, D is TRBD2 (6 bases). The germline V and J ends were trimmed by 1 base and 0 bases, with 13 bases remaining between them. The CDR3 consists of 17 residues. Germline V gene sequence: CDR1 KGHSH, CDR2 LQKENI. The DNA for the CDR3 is TGTGCCAGCTCACCACAAACCGCGGGGAGCTCCTACAATGAGCAGTTCTTC. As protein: CASSPQTAGSSYNEQFF.

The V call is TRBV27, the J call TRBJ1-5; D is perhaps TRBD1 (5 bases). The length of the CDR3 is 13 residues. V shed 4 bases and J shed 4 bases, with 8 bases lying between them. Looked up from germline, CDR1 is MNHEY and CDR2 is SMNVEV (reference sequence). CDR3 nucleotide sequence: TGTGCCAGCAGTTCCGGACAAAATCAGCCCCAGCATTTT. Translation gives CASSSGQNQPQHF.

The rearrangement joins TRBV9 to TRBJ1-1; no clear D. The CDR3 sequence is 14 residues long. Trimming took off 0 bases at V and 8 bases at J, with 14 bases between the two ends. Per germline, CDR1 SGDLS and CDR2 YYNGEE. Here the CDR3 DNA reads TGTGCCAGCAGCGTAGGGTCACTGACGGGAGAAGCTTTCTTT. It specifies CASSVGSLTGEAFF.

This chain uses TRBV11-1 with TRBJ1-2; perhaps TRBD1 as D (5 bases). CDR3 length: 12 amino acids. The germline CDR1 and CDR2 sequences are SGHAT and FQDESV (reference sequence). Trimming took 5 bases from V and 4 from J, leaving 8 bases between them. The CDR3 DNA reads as TGTGCCAGCAGCCAGGGTACCTATGGCTACACCTTC. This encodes CASSQGTYGYTF.

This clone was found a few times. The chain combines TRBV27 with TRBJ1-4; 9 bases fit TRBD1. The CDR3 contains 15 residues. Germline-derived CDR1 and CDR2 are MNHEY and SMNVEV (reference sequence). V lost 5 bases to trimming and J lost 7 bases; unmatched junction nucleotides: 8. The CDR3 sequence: CASSLQQGAVEKLFF. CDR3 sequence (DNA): TGTGCCAGCAGTCTCCAACAGGGGGCTGTTGAAAAACTGTTTTTT.

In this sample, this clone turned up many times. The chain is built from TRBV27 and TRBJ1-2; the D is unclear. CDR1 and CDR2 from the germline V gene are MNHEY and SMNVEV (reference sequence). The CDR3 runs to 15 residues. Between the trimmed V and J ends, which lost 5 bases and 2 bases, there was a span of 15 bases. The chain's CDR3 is CASSPGSAANYGYTF. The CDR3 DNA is TGTGCCAGCAGTCCCGGTTCGGCAGCCAACTATGGCTACACCTTC.

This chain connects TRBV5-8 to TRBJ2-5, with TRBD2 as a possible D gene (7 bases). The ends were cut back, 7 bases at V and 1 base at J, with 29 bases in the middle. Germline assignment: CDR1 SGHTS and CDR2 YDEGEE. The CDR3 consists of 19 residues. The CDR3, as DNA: TGTGCCAGCCTCTTGTGGGGGACACCTTCTGCTAGCGGCCAAGAGACCCAGTACTTC. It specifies CASLLWGTPSASGQETQYF. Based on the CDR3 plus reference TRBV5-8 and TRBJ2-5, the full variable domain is EAGVTQSPTHLIKTRGQQATLRCSPISGHTSVYWYQQALGLGLQFLLWYDEGEERNRGNFPPRFSGRQFPNYSSELNVNALELEDSALYLCASLLWGTPSASGQETQYFGPGTRLLVL.

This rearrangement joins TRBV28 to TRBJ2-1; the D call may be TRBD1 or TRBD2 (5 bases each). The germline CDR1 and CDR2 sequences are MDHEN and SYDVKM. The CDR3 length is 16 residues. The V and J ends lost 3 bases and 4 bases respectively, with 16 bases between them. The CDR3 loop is CASSFVLGDIYNEQFF. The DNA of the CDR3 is TGTGCCAGCAGTTTCGTCCTGGGGGATATTTACAATGAGCAGTTCTTC.